The 31 T cell receptor beta chains presented below share a single source sample, sequenced in a study of technical replicates of blood from a handful of donors. Clones were read by immunoSEQ multiplex PCR, and TCRdb kept only the in-frame ones, dropping some. The table includes 50,000 to 70,000 clones, roughly 95% detected once. Sequencing was performed on PBMCs. Receptors originate from a human donor in good health. Some clones in this sample may be carry-over from other donors' samples.

The chain has TRBV6-6 and TRBJ1-2; 9 positions agree with TRBD1. V shed 6 bases and J 2 bases; nucleotides not matched to a gene: 4. This CDR3 is built from 14 residues. Germline assignment: CDR1 MNHNY and CDR2 SVGAGI (reference sequence). CDR3 sequence reads: CASSYGQGNYGYTF. For the CDR3, the DNA is TGTGCCAGCAGCTACGGACAGGGGAACTATGGCTACACCTTC.

V and J are TRBV29-1 and TRBJ1-2, with 7 bases aligning to TRBD1. Germline trimming cut 2 bases from V and 8 bases from J; bases unmatched to any gene: 11. The CDR3 is 14 amino acids. Germline assignment: CDR1 SQVTM and CDR2 ANQGSEA. The CDR3 reads CSVESNRGLDGYTF. DNA for the CDR3: TGCAGCGTTGAATCCAACAGGGGCTTGGACGGCTACACCTTC.

This sequence joins TRBV25-1 and TRBJ2-7; 7 positions agree with TRBD1. The germline gives CDR1 MGHDK, CDR2 SYGVNS. The CDR3 extends over 13 amino acids. Trimming at V came to 9 bases and at J to 5 bases, leaving 10 bases not matched to a gene. The CDR3 bases are TGTGCCAGTAGGGGGCAGGGGATCCACGAGCAGTACTTC. Translating gives CASRGQGIHEQYF.

The chain couples TRBV15 to TRBJ2-7; D may be TRBD2 (6 bases). Germline V gives CDR1 LNHNV, CDR2 YYDKDF (reference sequence). Trimming took 0 bases from V and 2 from J, leaving 11 bases between them. This CDR3 has 15 amino acids. The DNA of the CDR3 is TGTGCCACCAGCAGAGAGGCGGAGGGTCCCTACGAGCAGTACTTC. Translating it yields CATSREAEGPYEQYF.

The chain carries TRBV11-2 and TRBJ1-2; D gene ambiguous. The CDR3 has 15 amino acids. Germline CDR1 reads SGHAT; CDR2 reads FQNNGV. The V end lost 5 bases, the J end lost 0 bases, and 13 bases lay between the germline ends. CDR3 sequence (DNA): TGTGCCAGCAGCCTGAGCCACGCGGCTAACTATGGCTACACCTTC. Amino acid sequence: CASSLSHAANYGYTF.

The V and J genes are TRBV5-4 and TRBJ1-4; 8 nucleotides match TRBD1. This CDR3 is built from 17 residues. J gave up 6 bases and V 4 bases, and 14 bases lay outside the gene matches. Germline CDR1 is SGHNT and CDR2 is YYREEE (reference sequence). CDR3 coding DNA: TGTGCCAGCAGCCGTTACGAGCCAGGACAGGGCCATGAAAAACTGTTTTTT. As protein: CASSRYEPGQGHEKLFF.

This clone showed up just once. This chain joins TRBV7-9 and TRBJ2-7; D remains unclear. Looked up from germline, CDR1 is SEHNR and CDR2 is FQNEAQ (reference sequence). Trimming pared 5 bases from V and 3 bases from J, leaving 5 bases between. This CDR3 spans 11 amino acids. CDR3 nucleotides: TGTGCCAGCAGCCCCCTCTACGAGCAGTACTTC. This gives the protein CASSPLYEQYF.

The genes are TRBV7-8 and TRBJ2-2; 11 nucleotides align to TRBD2. J was trimmed by 7 bases and V by 3 bases; bases with no gene match: 4. There are 15 residues in the CDR3. The germline V gene encodes CDR1 SGHVS and CDR2 FQNEAQ. The chain's CDR3 is CASSLASGGSGELFF. The CDR3, as DNA: TGTGCCAGCAGCTTGGCTAGCGGGGGGAGCGGGGAGCTGTTTTTT.

The chain is built from TRBV5-6 and TRBJ2-7; D is possibly TRBD1 (5 bases). The ends were cut back, 7 bases at V and 0 bases at J, with 20 bases in the middle. Germline V lookup: CDR1 SGHDT, CDR2 YYEEEE. The CDR3 length is 16 residues. CDR3 in DNA: TGTGCCAGCCACACCCTGGGGCAGGCCAGCTCCTACGAGCAGTACTTC. Its translation: CASHTLGQASSYEQYF. The full variable domain, with the rest looked up from reference TRBV5-6 and TRBJ2-7, is DAGVTQSPTHLIKTRGQQVTLRCSPKSGHDTVSWYQQALGQGPQFIFQYYEEEERQRGNFPDRFSGHQFPNYSSELNVNALLLGDSALYLCASHTLGQASSYEQYFGPGTRLTVT.

The chain links TRBV18 to TRBJ1-4; 10 bases fit TRBD1. The CDR3 is 18 amino acids. CDR1 is KGHSH, CDR2 LQKENI, per germline. Trimming removed 3 bases from V and 8 bases from J; junction bases left unmatched: 15. As DNA, the CDR3 is TGTGCCAGCTCACCGGGGACAGGGGAAAGCCTGGGGGCAGAAAAACTGTTTTTT. It encodes CASSPGTGESLGAEKLFF.

The rearrangement links TRBV6-1 to TRBJ2-5, with 10 bases fitting TRBD2. There are 15 residues in the CDR3. Trimming removed 0 bases from V and 2 bases from J; junction bases left unmatched: 0. From germline, CDR1 is MNHNS and CDR2 SASEGT. The CDR3 nucleotides are TGTGCCAGCAGTGAAGCAGCGGGGGGGCAAGAGACCCAGTACTTC. Translated, it gives CASSEAAGGQETQYF.

The V and J genes are TRBV4-1 and TRBJ1-1; tentative D call: TRBD1 (6 bases). V was pared by 4 bases and J by 2 bases, with 8 bases between. Per the germline V gene, CDR1 is MGHRA and CDR2 is YSYEKL. This CDR3 is 13 amino acids long. CDR3 loop: CASSRQENTEAFF. The CDR3 nucleotides are TGCGCCAGCAGCCGACAGGAAAACACTGAAGCTTTCTTT.

The CDR3 protein is CASRRELETQYF. CDR3 coding DNA: TGTGCCAGCAGGAGGGAGTTAGAGACCCAGTACTTC. The chain uses TRBV2 and TRBJ2-5; tentative D call: TRBD2 (5 bases). V gave up 6 bases and J gave up 4 bases, with 9 bases separating them. The CDR3 contains 12 residues. Per the germline V gene, CDR1 is SNHLY and CDR2 is FYNNEI.

V usage is TRBV4-1 and J usage is TRBJ1-1; 7 bases line up with TRBD1. V was pared by 4 bases and J by 0 bases, with 8 bases of the junction left unmatched. CDR3 length equals 16 residues. CDR1 MGHRA and CDR2 YSYEKL come from the germline V gene. The CDR3 region is CASSRQTGPMNTEAFF. In nucleotides, the CDR3 is TGCGCCAGCAGCCGACAGACAGGGCCGATGAACACTGAAGCTTTCTTT.

V and J are TRBV5-6 and TRBJ1-2; 8 bases agree with TRBD1. V trimming: 2 bases; J trimming: 5 bases; junction bases outside the gene matches: 5. Per germline, CDR1 SGHDT and CDR2 YYEEEE. The CDR3 is 14 residues long. CDR3 protein: CASSFDRGEYGYTF. The CDR3 DNA reads TGTGCCAGCAGCTTCGACAGGGGTGAATATGGCTACACCTTC.

This clone was found once. The rearrangement uses TRBV7-2 and TRBJ1-1, with 8 nucleotides matching TRBD1. V trimming: 8 bases; J trimming: 3 bases; junction bases outside the gene matches: 14. The CDR3 runs 16 residues. CDR1 is SGHTA, CDR2 FQGNSA, per germline. The CDR3 sequence is CASGIGRGPPYTEAFF. CDR3 nucleotides: TGTGCCAGCGGTATCGGCAGGGGGCCCCCTTACACTGAAGCTTTCTTT.

The chain has TRBV7-2 and TRBJ1-2; perhaps TRBD1 as D (5 bases). Germline V gives CDR1 SGHTA, CDR2 FQGNSA. V was pared by 4 bases and J by 10 bases, with 13 bases between. The CDR3 has 12 amino acids. The CDR3 reads CASSSTRQYYTF. The CDR3 DNA is TGTGCCAGCAGCTCCACCCGACAGTACTACACCTTC. Full variable domain (outside the CDR3, taken from reference TRBV7-2 and TRBJ1-2): GAGVSQSPSNKVTEKGKDVELRCDPISGHTALYWYRQSLGQGLEFLIYFQGNSAPDKSGLPSDRFSAERTGGSVSTLTIQRTQQEDSAVYLCASSSTRQYYTFGSGTRLTVV.

J is TRBJ1-6 and V is TRBV7-7; 9 positions match TRBD1. This CDR3 has 13 residues. CDR1 SSHAT and CDR2 FNYEAQ come from the germline V gene (reference sequence). Germline trimming cut 5 bases from V and 11 bases from J; bases unmatched to any gene: 4. The CDR3 sequence is CASSADRGTPLHF. CDR3 DNA sequence: TGTGCCAGCAGCGCAGACAGGGGGACACCCCTCCACTTT.

The chain has TRBV21-1 and TRBJ2-7; the listed D gene, TRBD2, was not tested against the DNA. TRBV21-1 is annotated as a pseudogene. The CDR3 is 14 residues long. Here the CDR3 reads CASRGWRGTYEQYF. The CDR3 DNA reads TGTGCCAGCAGGGGGTGGCGGGGGACCTACGAGCAGTACTTC.

Notes on this clone: Other DNA sequences from this sample encode an identical CDR3 as well. The chain recombines TRBV7-2 with TRBJ2-7; 12 bases are shared with TRBD2. Germline V CDR1 and CDR2: SGHTA, FQGNSA. The CDR3 sequence is 15 residues long. The V gene end was trimmed by 6 bases and the J gene end by 2 bases; junction bases not matched to a gene: 5. CDR3 DNA: TGTGCCAGCAGGCCGACTAGCGGGGGAACCTACGAGCAGTACTTC. It specifies CASRPTSGGTYEQYF. The full variable domain, completed using reference TRBV7-2 and TRBJ2-7, is GAGVSQSPSNKVTEKGKDVELRCDPISGHTALYWYRQSLGQGLEFLIYFQGNSAPDKSGLPSDRFSAERTGGSVSTLTIQRTQQEDSAVYLCASRPTSGGTYEQYFGPGTRLTVT.

The rearrangement links TRBV4-2 to TRBJ2-3; 15 bases match TRBD2. The V gene's germline CDR1 is LGHNA and CDR2 YNFKEQ. Trimming took 1 base from V and 0 from J; bases not matched to a gene: 8. The CDR3 has 20 residues. CDR3 residues: CASSQAFSGLAGGSTDTQYF. CDR3 sequence (DNA): TGTGCCAGCAGCCAAGCATTCTCGGGACTAGCGGGAGGTAGCACAGATACGCAGTATTTT.

The CDR3 region has the DNA TGTAGCTTCTCCGGGCGGGACGGGAGTGCGTTCGATGAGCAGTTCTTC. The encoded protein is CSFSGRDGSAFDEQFF. The chain has TRBV7-9 and TRBJ2-1, with TRBD2 as a possible D gene (6 bases). The germline CDR1 and CDR2 sequences are SEHNR and FQNEAQ (reference sequence). The CDR3 loop spans 16 amino acids.

The gene calls are TRBV30 and TRBJ2-1, with D perhaps TRBD1 (8 bases). Germline V lookup: CDR1 GTSNPN, CDR2 SVGIG (reference sequence). The V gene lost 8 bases and the J gene lost 3 bases, with 14 bases spanning the gap. This CDR3 has 13 amino acids. Written as DNA, the CDR3 is TGTGCCGGCTACAGGGGGGGCTACAATGAGCAGTTCTTC. Its translation: CAGYRGGYNEQFF.

As DNA, the CDR3 is TGTGCCAGCAGCTTGGAAGGGAGGAGCTCCTACGAGCAGTACTTC. Protein: CASSLEGRSSYEQYF. V and J are TRBV5-5 and TRBJ2-7, with D possibly TRBD2 on 6 matching bases. CDR3 length equals 15 residues. The V end was cut by 0 bases, the J end by 0 bases, with 10 bases between. Germline V lookup: CDR1 SGHKS, CDR2 YYEKEE (reference sequence). The variable domain in full, completed from reference TRBV5-5 and TRBJ2-7, reads DAGVTQSPTHLIKTRGQQVTLRCSPISGHKSVSWYQQVLGQGPQFIFQYYEKEERGRGNFPDRFSARQFPNYSSELNVNALLLGDSALYLCASSLEGRSSYEQYFGPGTRLTVT.

The rearrangement joins TRBV10-2 to TRBJ1-2, with a possible D match to TRBD1 (5 bases). V was cut by 7 bases and J by 8 bases, with 14 bases left in between. Germline V gene lookup returns CDR1 WSHSY and CDR2 SAAADI. The CDR3 runs to 12 residues. The CDR3 DNA sequence: TGCGCCAGCACCGGTCAGGGAGGCGGCTACACCTTC. Translating gives CASTGQGGGYTF.

This chain joins TRBV9 and TRBJ2-7; 10 bases fit TRBD2. Germline CDR1 SGDLS, CDR2 YYNGEE. This CDR3 comprises 15 residues. The J segment lost 2 bases and the V segment lost 0 bases, leaving 2 bases of the junction unmatched. In nucleotides, the CDR3 is TGTGCCAGCAGCGTAGGGACTAGCGGCACCTACGAGCAGTACTTC. Its protein product is CASSVGTSGTYEQYF.

The table lists this clone with a count of one. The rearrangement links TRBV5-4 to TRBJ1-4; unclear D gene. V was trimmed by 6 bases and J by 7 bases, leaving 28 bases between them. The CDR3 spans 18 residues. CDR1 and CDR2 from the germline V gene are SGHNT and YYREEE (reference sequence). CDR3 loop: CASIPRSEDLYFGEKLFF. The CDR3 DNA reads TGTGCCAGCATCCCCCGTTCGGAGGACCTTTATTTCGGTGAAAAACTGTTTTTT.

About this clone: A read error may account for a junction end that differs from germline. The chain recombines TRBV11-2 with TRBJ2-6, with a tentative D call TRBD2 (7 bases). The CDR3 sequence is 11 residues long. Germline V gene sequence: CDR1 SGHAT, CDR2 FQNNGV. CDR3 region: CASSFRGGLYF. CDR3 DNA: TGTGCCAGCAGCTTTAGGGGGGGACTATATTTC.

The chain employs TRBV5-1 and TRBJ2-3, with D possibly TRBD2 on 6 matching bases. Germline V gene sequence: CDR1 SGHRS, CDR2 YFSETQ. The CDR3 totals 14 residues. V was shortened by 2 bases and J by 3 bases, with 10 bases between the two germline ends. The CDR3 is CASSLGAGTDTQYF. DNA for the CDR3: TGCGCCAGCAGCTTAGGTGCGGGGACAGATACGCAGTATTTT.

The CDR3 region has the DNA TGTGCCAGCAGCTTAATCGGGAACTCTGGAAACACCATATATTTT. Amino acids: CASSLIGNSGNTIYF. The chain has TRBV11-2 and TRBJ1-3; D is ambiguous. This CDR3 is 15 amino acids long. In germline, CDR1 is SGHAT, CDR2 FQNNGV. Between the trimmed V and J ends, which lost 2 bases and 0 bases, there was a span of 8 bases.

This clone was counted between two and nine times. The chain links TRBV7-2 to TRBJ1-6; D gene ambiguous. CDR3 length: 15 residues. V was shortened by 5 bases and J by 5 bases, with 13 bases between the two germline ends. In germline, CDR1 is SGHTA, CDR2 FQGNSA. The CDR3 region has the DNA TGTGCCAGCAGCCGGGGAGCCAGACATAATTCACCCCTCCACTTT. It yields the protein CASSRGARHNSPLHF.